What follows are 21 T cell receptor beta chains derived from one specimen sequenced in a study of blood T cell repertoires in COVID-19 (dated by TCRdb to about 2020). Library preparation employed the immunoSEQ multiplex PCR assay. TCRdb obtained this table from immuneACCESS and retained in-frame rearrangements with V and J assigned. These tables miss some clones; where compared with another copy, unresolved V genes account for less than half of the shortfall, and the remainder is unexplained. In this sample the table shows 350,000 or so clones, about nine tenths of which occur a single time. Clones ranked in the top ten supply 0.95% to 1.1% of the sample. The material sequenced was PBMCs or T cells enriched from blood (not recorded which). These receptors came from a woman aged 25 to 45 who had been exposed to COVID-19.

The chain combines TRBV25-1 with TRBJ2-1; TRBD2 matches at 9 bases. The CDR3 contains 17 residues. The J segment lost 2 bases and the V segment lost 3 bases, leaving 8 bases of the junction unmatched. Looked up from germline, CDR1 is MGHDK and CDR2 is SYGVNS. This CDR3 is CASSDSGSGRPYNEQFF. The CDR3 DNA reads TGTGCCAGCAGTGATTCAGGTAGCGGGAGACCCTACAATGAGCAGTTCTTC.

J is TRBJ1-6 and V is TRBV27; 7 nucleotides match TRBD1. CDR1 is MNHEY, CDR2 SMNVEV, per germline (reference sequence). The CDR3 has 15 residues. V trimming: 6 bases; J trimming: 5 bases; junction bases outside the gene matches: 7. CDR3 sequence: CASSHRGGHNSPLHF. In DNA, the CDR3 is TGTGCCAGCAGCCACAGGGGCGGGCATAATTCACCCCTCCACTTT.

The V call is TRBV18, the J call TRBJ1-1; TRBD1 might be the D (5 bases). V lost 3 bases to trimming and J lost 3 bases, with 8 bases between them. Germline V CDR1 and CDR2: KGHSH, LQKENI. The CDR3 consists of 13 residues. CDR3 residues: CASSPIRDTEAFF. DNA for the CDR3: TGTGCCAGCTCACCGATCAGGGACACTGAAGCTTTCTTT.

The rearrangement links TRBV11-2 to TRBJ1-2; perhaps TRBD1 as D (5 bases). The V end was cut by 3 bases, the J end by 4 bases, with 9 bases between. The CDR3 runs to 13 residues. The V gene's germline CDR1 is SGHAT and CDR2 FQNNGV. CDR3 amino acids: CASSLLGGYGYTF. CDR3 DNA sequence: TGTGCCAGCAGCTTGCTGGGGGGCTATGGCTACACCTTC.

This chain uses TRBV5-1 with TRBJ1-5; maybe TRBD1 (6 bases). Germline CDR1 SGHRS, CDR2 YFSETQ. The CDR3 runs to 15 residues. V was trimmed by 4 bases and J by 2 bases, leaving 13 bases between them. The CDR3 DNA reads TGCGCCAGCAGCACTGGGGCAGGGGGCAATCAGCCCCAGCATTTT. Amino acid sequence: CASSTGAGGNQPQHF.

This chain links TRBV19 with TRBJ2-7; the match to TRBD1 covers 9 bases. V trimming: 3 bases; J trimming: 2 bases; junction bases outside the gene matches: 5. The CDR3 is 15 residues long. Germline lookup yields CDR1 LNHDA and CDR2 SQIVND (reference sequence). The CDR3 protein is CASSIPGTGTYEQYF. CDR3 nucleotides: TGTGCCAGTAGTATCCCCGGGACAGGGACCTACGAGCAGTACTTC. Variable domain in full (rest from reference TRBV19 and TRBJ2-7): DGGITQSPKYLFRKEGQNVTLSCEQNLNHDAMYWYRQDPGQGLRLIYYSQIVNDFQKGDIAEGYSVSREKKESFPLTVTSAQKNPTAFYLCASSIPGTGTYEQYFGPGTRLTVT.

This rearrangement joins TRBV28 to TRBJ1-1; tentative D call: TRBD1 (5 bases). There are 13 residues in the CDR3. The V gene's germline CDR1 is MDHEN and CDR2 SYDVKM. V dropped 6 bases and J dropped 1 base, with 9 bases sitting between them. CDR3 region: CASRSGQNTEAFF. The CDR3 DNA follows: TGTGCCAGCAGGTCCGGACAGAACACTGAAGCTTTCTTT.

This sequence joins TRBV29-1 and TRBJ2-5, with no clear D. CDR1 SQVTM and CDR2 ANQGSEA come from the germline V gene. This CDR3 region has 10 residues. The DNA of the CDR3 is TGCAGGGGCCAGCCGGAGACCCAGTACTTC. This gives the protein CRGQPETQYF.

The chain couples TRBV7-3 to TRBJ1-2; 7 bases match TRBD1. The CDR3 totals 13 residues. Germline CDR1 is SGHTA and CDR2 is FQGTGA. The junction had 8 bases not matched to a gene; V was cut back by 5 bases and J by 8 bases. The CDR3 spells CASSPTGREGYTF. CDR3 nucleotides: TGTGCCAGCAGCCCGACAGGGAGAGAAGGCTACACCTTC.

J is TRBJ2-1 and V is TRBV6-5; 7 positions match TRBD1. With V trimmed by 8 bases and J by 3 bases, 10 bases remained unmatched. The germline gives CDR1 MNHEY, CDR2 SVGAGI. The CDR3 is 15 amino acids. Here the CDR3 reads CASGFGTENYNEQFF. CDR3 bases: TGTGCCAGCGGGTTTGGGACAGAGAACTACAATGAGCAGTTCTTC.

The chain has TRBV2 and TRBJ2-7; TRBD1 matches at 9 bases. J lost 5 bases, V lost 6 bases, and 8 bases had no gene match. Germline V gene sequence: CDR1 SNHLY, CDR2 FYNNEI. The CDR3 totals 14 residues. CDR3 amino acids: CASRSGTGRHEQYF. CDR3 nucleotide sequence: TGTGCCAGCAGGTCCGGGACAGGGCGCCACGAGCAGTACTTC.

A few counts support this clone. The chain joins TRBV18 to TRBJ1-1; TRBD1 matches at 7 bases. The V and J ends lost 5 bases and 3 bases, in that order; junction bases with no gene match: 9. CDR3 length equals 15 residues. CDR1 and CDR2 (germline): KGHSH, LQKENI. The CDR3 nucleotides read TGTGCCAGCTCAGGTTGGGACAGCCAGGACACTGAAGCTTTCTTT. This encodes CASSGWDSQDTEAFF.

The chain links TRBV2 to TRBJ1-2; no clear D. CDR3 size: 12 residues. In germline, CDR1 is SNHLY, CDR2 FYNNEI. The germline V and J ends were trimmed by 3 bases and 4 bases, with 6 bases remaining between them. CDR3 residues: CASSDTAYGYTF. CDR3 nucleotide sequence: TGTGCCAGCAGTGACACAGCCTATGGCTACACCTTC.

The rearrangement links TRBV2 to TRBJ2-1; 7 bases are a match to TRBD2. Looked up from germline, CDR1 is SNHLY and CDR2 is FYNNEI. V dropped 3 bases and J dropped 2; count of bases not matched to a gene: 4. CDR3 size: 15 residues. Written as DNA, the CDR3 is TGTGCCAGCAGTGAGGCACGGGAGGCCTACAATGAGCAGTTCTTC. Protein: CASSEAREAYNEQFF.

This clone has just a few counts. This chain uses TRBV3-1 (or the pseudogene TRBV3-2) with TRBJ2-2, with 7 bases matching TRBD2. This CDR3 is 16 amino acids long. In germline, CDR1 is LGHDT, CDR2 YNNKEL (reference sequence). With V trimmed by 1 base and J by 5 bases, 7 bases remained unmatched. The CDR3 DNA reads TGTGCCAGCAGCCAAGCTCGCGGGAGTAAGACCGGGGAGCTGTTTTTT. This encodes CASSQARGSKTGELFF.

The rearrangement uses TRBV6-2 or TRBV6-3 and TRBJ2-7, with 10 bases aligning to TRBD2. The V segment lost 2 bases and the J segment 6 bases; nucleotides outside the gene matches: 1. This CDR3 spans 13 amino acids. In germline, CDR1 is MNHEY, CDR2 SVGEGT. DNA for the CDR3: TGTGCCAGCAGTTACCTAGCGGGAGCCGAGCAGTACTTC. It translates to CASSYLAGAEQYF.

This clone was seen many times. The CDR3 DNA sequence: TGTGCCAGTAGTCATGACAGGAGCTCCTACAATGAGCAGTTCTTC. This encodes CASSHDRSSYNEQFF. V is TRBV19 and J is TRBJ2-1; maybe TRBD1 (6 bases). V gave up 5 bases and J gave up 0 bases, with 11 bases separating them. The CDR3 is 15 amino acids. Germline CDR1 reads LNHDA; CDR2 reads SQIVND (reference sequence).

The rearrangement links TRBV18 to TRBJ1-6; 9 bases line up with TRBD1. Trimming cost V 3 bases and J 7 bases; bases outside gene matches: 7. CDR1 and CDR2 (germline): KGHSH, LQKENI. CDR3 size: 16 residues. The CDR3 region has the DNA TGTGCCAGCTCACCCAAAACAGGGGGCCTAAATTCACCCCTCCACTTT. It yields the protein CASSPKTGGLNSPLHF. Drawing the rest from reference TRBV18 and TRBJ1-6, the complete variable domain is NAGVMQNPRHLVRRRGQEARLRCSPMKGHSHVYWYRQLPEEGLKFMVYLQKENIIDESGMPKERFSAEFPKEGPSILRIQQVVRGDSAAYFCASSPKTGGLNSPLHFGNGTRLTVT.

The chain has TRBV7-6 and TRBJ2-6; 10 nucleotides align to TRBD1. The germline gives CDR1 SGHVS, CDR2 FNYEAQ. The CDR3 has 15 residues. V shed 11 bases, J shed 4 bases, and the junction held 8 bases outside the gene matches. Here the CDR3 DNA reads TGTGCCGGAGGACAGGGGGTTGCGGGGGCCAACGTCCTGACTTTC. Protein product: CAGGQGVAGANVLTF.

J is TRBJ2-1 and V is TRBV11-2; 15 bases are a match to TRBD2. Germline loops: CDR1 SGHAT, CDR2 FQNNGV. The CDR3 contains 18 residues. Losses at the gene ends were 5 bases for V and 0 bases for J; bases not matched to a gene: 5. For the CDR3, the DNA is TGTGCCAGCAGCCCAGGGACTAGCGGGAGGCCCTCCTACAATGAGCAGTTCTTC. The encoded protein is CASSPGTSGRPSYNEQFF. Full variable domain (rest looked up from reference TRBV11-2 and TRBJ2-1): EAGVAQSPRYKIIEKRQSVAFWCNPISGHATLYWYQQILGQGPKLLIQFQNNGVVDDSQLPKDRFSAERLKGVDSTLKIQPAKLEDSAVYLCASSPGTSGRPSYNEQFFGPGTRLTVL.

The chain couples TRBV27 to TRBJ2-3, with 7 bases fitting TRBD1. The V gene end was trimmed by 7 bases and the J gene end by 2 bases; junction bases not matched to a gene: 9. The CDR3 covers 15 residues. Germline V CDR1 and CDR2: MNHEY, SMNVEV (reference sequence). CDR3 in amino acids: CASTARQGNTDTQYF. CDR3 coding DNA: TGTGCCAGCACTGCGAGACAGGGCAACACAGATACGCAGTATTTT.